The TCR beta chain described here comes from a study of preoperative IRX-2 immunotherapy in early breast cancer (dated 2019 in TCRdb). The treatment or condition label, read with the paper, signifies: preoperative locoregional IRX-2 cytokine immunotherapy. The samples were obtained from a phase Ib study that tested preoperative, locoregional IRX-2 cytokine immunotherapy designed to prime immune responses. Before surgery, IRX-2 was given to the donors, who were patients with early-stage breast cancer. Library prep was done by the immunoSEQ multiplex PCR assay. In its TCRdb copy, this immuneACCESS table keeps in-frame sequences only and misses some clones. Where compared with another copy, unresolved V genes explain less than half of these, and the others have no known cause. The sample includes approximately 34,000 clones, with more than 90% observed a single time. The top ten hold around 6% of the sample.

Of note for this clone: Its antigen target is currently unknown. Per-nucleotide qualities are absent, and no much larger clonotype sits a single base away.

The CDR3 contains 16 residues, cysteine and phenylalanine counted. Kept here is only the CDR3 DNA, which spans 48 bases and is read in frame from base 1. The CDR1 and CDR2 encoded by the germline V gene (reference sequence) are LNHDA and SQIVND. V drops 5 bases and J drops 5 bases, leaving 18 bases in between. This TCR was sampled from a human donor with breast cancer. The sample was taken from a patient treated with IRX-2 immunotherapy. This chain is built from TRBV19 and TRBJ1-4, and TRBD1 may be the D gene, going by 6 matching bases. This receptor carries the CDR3 CASSGTSRRANEKLFF. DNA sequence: TGTGCCAGTAGTGGGACAAGCCGAAGAGCGAATGAAAAACTGTTTTTT.